This T cell receptor (beta chain) originates from a study of blood T cell repertoires in COVID-19. Generated by immunoSEQ multiplex PCR, the TCRdb table keeps only in-frame clones and is missing some. The sample yields hundreds of thousands of clones, approximately 91% seen once. The sequenced sample consisted of PBMCs or T cells enriched from blood (not recorded which). This clonotype was obtained from a woman between 25 and 40 years old who had recovered from COVID-19.

The CDR3 protein is CSASEMRTSVIGTQYF. In DNA form, the CDR3 reads TGCAGTGCTAGTGAAATGAGGACTAGCGTAATTGGGACCCAGTACTTC. The V call is TRBV20-1, the J call TRBJ2-5, with 9 positions matching TRBD2. The CDR3 spans 16 residues. Germline CDR1 DFQATT, CDR2 SNEGSKA (reference sequence). The junction had 15 bases not matched to a gene; V was cut back by 3 bases and J by 7 bases.